A single sample gave rise to the 26 T cell receptor beta chains below, sequenced in a study of cytomegalovirus exposure and HLA in healthy donors. The PCR ran on 60 Vbeta and 13 Jbeta primers. Sequenced by immunoSEQ multiplex PCR; TCRdb stores in-frame clones only, minus some. The sample carries roughly 150,000 clones, roughly 64% recorded once. Sequencing was carried out using PBMCs. Receptors were obtained from a woman aged 30 to 39 in good health and CMV-seropositive.

The rearrangement links TRBV7-8 to TRBJ1-5; maybe TRBD1 (5 bases). The CDR3 runs to 15 residues. V lost 1 base and J 5 bases, leaving 12 bases between the germline ends. The germline CDR1 and CDR2 sequences are SGHVS and FQNEAQ. CDR3 sequence: CASSLVMGEDQPQHF. In nucleotides, the CDR3 is TGTGCCAGCAGCTTAGTGATGGGGGAGGATCAGCCCCAGCATTTT.

This clone has just one count. This sequence joins TRBV13 and TRBJ2-2, with D unresolved. Germline V gives CDR1 PRHDT, CDR2 FYEKMQ (reference sequence). The CDR3 extends over 12 amino acids. Trimming cost V 5 bases and J 3 bases, with 4 bases left between them. The DNA of the CDR3 is TGTGCCAGCAGCCTTGACACCGGGGAGCTGTTTTTT. It encodes CASSLDTGELFF.

The chain has TRBV5-5 and TRBJ2-7, with 8 bases fitting TRBD1. V shed 4 bases, J shed 6 bases, and the junction held 12 bases outside the gene matches. The germline CDR1 and CDR2 sequences are SGHKS and YYEKEE (reference sequence). The CDR3 length is 15 residues. CDR3 sequence reads: CASSINHRGAGEQYF. In DNA, the CDR3 is TGTGCCAGCAGCATAAATCACAGGGGGGCCGGCGAGCAGTACTTC.

The chain links TRBV5-1 to TRBJ1-2; D possibly corresponds to TRBD1 (5 bases). The CDR3 loop spans 15 amino acids. Germline lookup yields CDR1 SGHRS and CDR2 YFSETQ. The ends were cut back, 0 bases at V and 6 bases at J, with 15 bases in the middle. CDR3 coding DNA: TGCGCCAGCAGCTTGGGGAGGGGTATTCCACATGGCTACACCTTC. As protein: CASSLGRGIPHGYTF.

The CDR3 spells CASSLTYRVGSQPQHF. The DNA for the CDR3 is TGTGCCAGCAGTTTAACCTACAGGGTGGGGAGTCAGCCCCAGCATTTT. The chain is built from TRBV27 and TRBJ1-5; D is perhaps TRBD1 (6 bases). The CDR3 is 16 amino acids. The germline V gene has CDR1 MNHEY and CDR2 SMNVEV (reference sequence). V was clipped by 2 bases and J by 6 bases, with 17 bases between them.

The chain is built from TRBV12-5 and TRBJ2-3; possibly TRBD2 for D (6 bases). The CDR3 sequence is 14 residues long. V was shortened by 1 base and J by 3 bases, with 8 bases between the two germline ends. From germline, CDR1 is LGHNT and CDR2 FRNRAP. The CDR3 is CASGLGRDTDTQYF. The DNA of the CDR3 is TGTGCTAGTGGTTTGGGGCGGGATACAGATACGCAGTATTTT. Based on the CDR3 plus reference TRBV12-5 and TRBJ2-3, the full variable domain is DARVTQTPRHKVTEMGQEVTMRCQPILGHNTVFWYRQTMMQGLELLAYFRNRAPLDDSGMPKDRFSAEMPDATLATLKIQPSEPRDSAVYFCASGLGRDTDTQYFGPGTRLTVL.

The gene calls are TRBV7-6 and TRBJ1-1; 7 nucleotides align to TRBD1. The CDR3 length is 15 residues. With 2 bases clipped from V and 0 bases from J, the junction kept 3 bases outside the gene matches. Germline loops: CDR1 SGHVS, CDR2 FNYEAQ. CDR3 amino acids: CASSLPQGVNTEAFF. In DNA form, the CDR3 reads TGTGCCAGCAGCTTACCCCAGGGGGTGAACACTGAAGCTTTCTTT. The whole variable domain, remainder taken from reference TRBV7-6 and TRBJ1-1, is GAGVSQSPRYKVTKRGQDVALRCDPISGHVSLYWYRQALGQGPEFLTYFNYEAQQDKSGLPNDRFSAERPEGSISTLTIQRTEQRDSAMYRCASSLPQGVNTEAFFGQGTRLTVV.

The CDR3 DNA is TGCGCCAGCAGCCAAGGGCGGGGCGGGCGAGAGACCCAGTACTTC. Translation gives CASSQGRGGRETQYF. The chain links TRBV4-1 to TRBJ2-5; D might be TRBD2 (6 bases). Germline CDR1 MGHRA, CDR2 YSYEKL. The CDR3 covers 15 residues. Trimming shortened V by 1 base and J by 4 bases, and 13 bases separated the two germline ends.

CDR3 loop: CASSEAGVHTGELFF. The CDR3 DNA is TGTGCCAGCAGTGAAGCGGGGGTTCACACCGGGGAGCTGTTTTTT. The chain links TRBV25-1 to TRBJ2-2; 7 bases map to TRBD2. Germline V gives CDR1 MGHDK, CDR2 SYGVNS. V was clipped by 2 bases and J by 3 bases; unmatched bases: 3. The CDR3 runs to 15 residues.

V gene TRBV30 combines with J gene TRBJ2-3; perhaps TRBD2 as D (6 bases). There are 15 residues in the CDR3. With 2 bases removed from V and 2 bases from J, the gap between germline ends came to 14 bases. Germline values: CDR1 GTSNPN, CDR2 SVGIG (reference sequence). This CDR3 is CAWSLGTLNTDTQYF. CDR3 coding DNA: TGTGCCTGGAGTCTTGGGACTCTCAACACAGATACGCAGTATTTT.

The chain combines TRBV7-2 with TRBJ1-3, with 9 bases aligning to TRBD1. Germline loops: CDR1 SGHTA, CDR2 FQGNSA. The CDR3 contains 15 residues. The V gene end was trimmed by 5 bases and the J gene end by 5 bases; junction bases not matched to a gene: 7. This CDR3 reads CASSPRTGARNTIYF. CDR3 bases: TGTGCCAGCAGCCCTCGGACAGGGGCAAGAAACACCATATATTTT.

This chain links TRBV7-9 with TRBJ2-3; 8 bases are shared with TRBD2. The ends lost 2 bases at V and 6 bases at J; junction bases unmatched: 10. The CDR3 totals 16 residues. Looked up from germline, CDR1 is SEHNR and CDR2 is FQNEAQ (reference sequence). The CDR3 region has the DNA TGTGCCAGCAGCTTATCTTTGCGGGGGGCTGGGGATACGCAGTATTTT. It codes for CASSLSLRGAGDTQYF.

The rearrangement joins TRBV11-2 to TRBJ1-4, with D possibly TRBD1 on 5 matching bases. The CDR3 has 17 amino acids. Deletions cut 4 bases from V and 8 bases from J, with 23 bases between. CDR1 SGHAT and CDR2 FQNNGV come from the germline V gene. CDR3 loop: CASSSPSGPAGGEKLFF. CDR3 in DNA: TGTGCCAGCAGCTCCCCGTCAGGGCCTGCGGGAGGGGAAAAACTGTTTTTT.

The J gene is TRBJ2-5, the V gene TRBV10-2, with D unresolved. The ends were cut back, 4 bases at V and 4 bases at J, with 10 bases in the middle. CDR1 and CDR2 (germline): WSHSY, SAAADI. The CDR3 covers 13 residues. CDR3 nucleotides: TGCGCCAGCAGTGGTTTTCCCGGAGAGACCCAGTACTTC. This gives the protein CASSGFPGETQYF.

This rearrangement joins TRBV21-1 to TRBJ1-1; the table gives TRBD1 as D, unverified against the DNA. TRBV21-1 constitutes a pseudogene. The CDR3 spans 15 residues. The CDR3 DNA reads TGTGCCAGCAGCACGGGACAGCGACTGAACACTGAAGCTTTCTTT. Protein: CASSTGQRLNTEAFF.

The sample holds a few counts of this clone. The rearrangement uses TRBV5-1 and TRBJ2-3, with 7 bases fitting TRBD2. Trimming removed 3 bases from V and 2 bases from J; junction bases left unmatched: 9. The CDR3 length is 16 residues. Looked up from germline, CDR1 is SGHRS and CDR2 is YFSETQ. The CDR3 sequence: CASSSGWGRATDTQYF. The CDR3 DNA is TGCGCCAGCAGCTCCGGGTGGGGGAGGGCCACAGATACGCAGTATTTT.

This chain uses TRBV7-9 with TRBJ1-3; D is perhaps TRBD1 (5 bases). V shed 1 base and J shed 2 bases, with 12 bases lying between them. The CDR3 length is 16 residues. Germline V gene lookup returns CDR1 SEHNR and CDR2 FQNEAQ (reference sequence). The CDR3 region has the DNA TGTGCCAGCAGCTTAGATATCAGGGAAACTGGAAACACCATATATTTT. Its translation is CASSLDIRETGNTIYF.

The chain couples TRBV7-3 to TRBJ2-7; D is possibly TRBD2 (6 bases). CDR1 and CDR2 from the germline V gene are SGHTA and FQGTGA. This CDR3 spans 15 amino acids. The V gene lost 1 base and the J gene lost 0 bases, with 10 bases spanning the gap. CDR3: CASSLNPGGSYEQYF. The CDR3 DNA is TGTGCCAGCAGCTTAAACCCCGGGGGCTCCTACGAGCAGTACTTC.

The V gene is TRBV14, the J gene TRBJ1-2, with 10 bases matching TRBD1. Germline assignment: CDR1 SGHDN and CDR2 FVKESK. The trim removed 4 bases at V and 4 bases at J, leaving 6 bases unmatched. The CDR3 runs 15 residues. The CDR3 DNA reads as TGTGCCAGCAGCCTTAGGACAGGGGGTGCCTATGGCTACACCTTC. It codes for CASSLRTGGAYGYTF.

The CDR3 protein is CASSQDSRPRDTQYF. The DNA for the CDR3 is TGCGCCAGCAGCCAAGATTCTCGTCCGAGAGATACGCAGTATTTT. The chain combines TRBV4-1 with TRBJ2-3, with no clear D. This CDR3 is 15 amino acids long. Germline assignment: CDR1 MGHRA and CDR2 YSYEKL. V was shortened by 0 bases and J by 5 bases, with 12 bases between the two germline ends.

The chain carries TRBV2 and TRBJ2-5; a weak D match, TRBD2 (5 bases). Trimming removed 11 bases from V and 3 bases from J, with 16 bases in between. The germline V gene encodes CDR1 SNHLY and CDR2 FYNNEI. CDR3 length equals 13 residues. CDR3 loop: CARRLNLEETQYF. In DNA, the CDR3 is TGTGCCCGGAGGTTAAACCTCGAAGAGACCCAGTACTTC. The full variable domain, in which reference TRBV2 and TRBJ2-5 provide the parts outside the CDR3, is EPEVTQTPSHQVTQMGQEVILRCVPISNHLYFYWYRQILGQKVEFLVSFYNNEISEKSEIFDDQFSVERPDGSNFTLKIRSTKLEDSAMYFCARRLNLEETQYFGPGTRLLVL.

The rearrangement links TRBV27 to TRBJ2-7; unclear D gene. Germline CDR1 and CDR2: MNHEY and SMNVEV (reference sequence). The CDR3 is 12 amino acids. Trimming pared 7 bases from V and 7 bases from J, leaving 14 bases between. The CDR3 is CASNSPFGEQYF. CDR3 bases: TGTGCCAGCAACAGCCCTTTTGGAGAGCAGTACTTC.

The chain links TRBV20-1 to TRBJ1-1; D uncertain. The CDR3 runs to 11 residues. Germline V gene lookup returns CDR1 DFQATT and CDR2 SNEGSKA (reference sequence). Trimming shortened V by 5 bases and J by 1 base, and 5 bases separated the two germline ends. The CDR3 protein is CSALENTEAFF. The CDR3 DNA is TGCAGTGCTTTAGAGAACACTGAAGCTTTCTTT.

This clone was detected a few times. The chain uses TRBV7-6 and TRBJ1-1, with D possibly TRBD1 on 6 matching bases. This CDR3 has 17 amino acids. CDR1 and CDR2 from the germline V gene are SGHVS and FNYEAQ. With 4 bases removed from V and 5 bases from J, the gap between germline ends came to 23 bases. CDR3 amino acids: CASSSWSFEGVGTEAFF. CDR3 DNA sequence: TGTGCCAGCAGCTCCTGGAGCTTCGAGGGGGTCGGGACTGAAGCTTTCTTT.

This clone came up once. V and J are TRBV5-8 and TRBJ1-4, with 7 positions matching TRBD1. There are 14 residues in the CDR3. V was clipped by 4 bases and J by 7 bases; unmatched bases: 7. The germline V gene encodes CDR1 SGHTS and CDR2 YDEGEE. The CDR3, as DNA: TGTGCCAGCAGCCCGGACAGGCCCCCTGAAAAACTGTTTTTT. Its translation is CASSPDRPPEKLFF.

On this clone itself: Other DNA sequences in this sample translate to the same CDR3. V gene TRBV19 combines with J gene TRBJ2-7; D gene unclear. V lost 2 bases and J 1 base, leaving 6 bases between the germline ends. Germline V gene sequence: CDR1 LNHDA, CDR2 SQIVND (reference sequence). This CDR3 has 13 amino acids. CDR3 DNA: TGTGCCAGTAGTATAACAGCATCCTACGAGCAGTACTTC. This sequence encodes CASSITASYEQYF.